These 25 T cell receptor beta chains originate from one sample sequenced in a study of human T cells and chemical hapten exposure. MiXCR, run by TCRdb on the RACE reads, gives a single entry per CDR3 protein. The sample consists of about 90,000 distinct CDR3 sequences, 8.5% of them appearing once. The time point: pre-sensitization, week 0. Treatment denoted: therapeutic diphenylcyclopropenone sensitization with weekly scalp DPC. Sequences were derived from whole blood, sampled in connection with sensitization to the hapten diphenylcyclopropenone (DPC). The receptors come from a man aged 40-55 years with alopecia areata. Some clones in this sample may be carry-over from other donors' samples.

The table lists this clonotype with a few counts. CDR3 DNA: TGTGCCTGGAATACGGCAGGGGGGATTGCTGAAGCTTTCTTT. Translated: CAWNTAGGIAEAFF. The chain employs TRBV30 and TRBJ1-1; 7 nucleotides match TRBD1. The CDR3 totals 14 residues. J lost 6 bases, V lost 4 bases, and 11 bases had no gene match. Germline loops: CDR1 GTSNPN, CDR2 SVGIG (reference sequence).

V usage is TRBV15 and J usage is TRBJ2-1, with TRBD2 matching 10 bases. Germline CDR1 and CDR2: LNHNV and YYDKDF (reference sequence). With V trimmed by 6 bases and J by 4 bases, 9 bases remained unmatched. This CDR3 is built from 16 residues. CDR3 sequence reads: CATRSEAGGLYNEQFF. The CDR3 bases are TGTGCCACCAGGAGCGAAGCGGGAGGGCTATACAATGAGCAGTTCTTC. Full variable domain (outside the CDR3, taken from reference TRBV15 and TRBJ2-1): DAMVIQNPRYQVTQFGKPVTLSCSQTLNHNVMYWYQQKSSQAPKLLFHYYDKDFNNEADTPDNFQSRRPNTSFCFLDIRSPGLGDTAMYLCATRSEAGGLYNEQFFGPGTRLTVL.

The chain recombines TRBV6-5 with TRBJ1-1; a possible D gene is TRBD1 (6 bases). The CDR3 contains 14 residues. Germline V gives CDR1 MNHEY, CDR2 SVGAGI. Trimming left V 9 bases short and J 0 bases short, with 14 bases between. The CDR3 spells CASVGGGMNTEAFF. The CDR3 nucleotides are TGTGCCAGTGTAGGGGGGGGAATGAACACTGAAGCTTTCTTT.

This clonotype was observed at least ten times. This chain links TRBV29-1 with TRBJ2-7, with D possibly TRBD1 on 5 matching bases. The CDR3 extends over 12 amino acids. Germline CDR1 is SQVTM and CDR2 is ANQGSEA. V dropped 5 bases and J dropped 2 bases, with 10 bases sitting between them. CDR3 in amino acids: CSVIDSTYEQYV. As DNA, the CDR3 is TGCAGCGTTATCGACAGTACCTACGAGCAGTACGTC.

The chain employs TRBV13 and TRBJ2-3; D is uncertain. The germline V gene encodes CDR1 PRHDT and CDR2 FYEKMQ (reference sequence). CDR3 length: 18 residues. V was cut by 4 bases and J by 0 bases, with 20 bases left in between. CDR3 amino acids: CASSYAPKGVSSTDTQYF. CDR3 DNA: TGTGCCAGCAGCTACGCCCCAAAGGGCGTTTCTAGCACAGATACGCAGTATTTT.

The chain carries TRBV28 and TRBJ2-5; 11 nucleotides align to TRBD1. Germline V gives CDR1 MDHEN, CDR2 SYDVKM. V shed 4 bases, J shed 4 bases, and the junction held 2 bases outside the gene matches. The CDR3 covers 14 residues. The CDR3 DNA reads TGTGCCAGCAGTTCCGGACAGGGGGCAGAGACCCAGTACTTC. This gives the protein CASSSGQGAETQYF.

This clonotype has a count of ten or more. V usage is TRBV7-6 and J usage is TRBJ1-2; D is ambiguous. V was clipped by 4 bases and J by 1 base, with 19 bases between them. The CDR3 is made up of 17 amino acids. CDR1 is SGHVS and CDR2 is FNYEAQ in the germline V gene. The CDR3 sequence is CASSSTRDLALNYGYTF. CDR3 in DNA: TGTGCCAGCAGCTCCACAAGGGATTTAGCCCTTAACTATGGCTACACCTTC.

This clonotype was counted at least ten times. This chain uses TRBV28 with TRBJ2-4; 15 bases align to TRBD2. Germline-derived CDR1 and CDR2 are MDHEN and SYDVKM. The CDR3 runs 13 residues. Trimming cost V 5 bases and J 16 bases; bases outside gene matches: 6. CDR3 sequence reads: CASSRTSGRVDYF. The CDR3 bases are TGTGCCAGCAGTCGGACTAGCGGGAGGGTCGATTACTTC.

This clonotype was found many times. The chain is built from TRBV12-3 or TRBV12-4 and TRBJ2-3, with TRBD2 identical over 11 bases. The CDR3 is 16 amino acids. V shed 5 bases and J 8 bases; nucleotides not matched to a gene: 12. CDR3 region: CASSPGSLAGVGTQYF. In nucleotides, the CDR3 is TGTGCCAGCAGTCCCGGATCACTAGCGGGAGTCGGTACGCAGTATTTT.

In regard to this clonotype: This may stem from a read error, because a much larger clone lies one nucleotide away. Written as DNA, the CDR3 is TGTGCCAGCAGCTGGGACAGGGTAGTTAACTATGGCTACACCTTC. Amino acids: CASSWDRVVNYGYTF. The gene calls are TRBV9 and TRBJ1-2; 9 bases are shared with TRBD1. Germline loops: CDR1 SGDLS, CDR2 YYNGEE. CDR3 size: 15 residues. V gave up 4 bases and J gave up 1 base; unmatched junction bases: 5.

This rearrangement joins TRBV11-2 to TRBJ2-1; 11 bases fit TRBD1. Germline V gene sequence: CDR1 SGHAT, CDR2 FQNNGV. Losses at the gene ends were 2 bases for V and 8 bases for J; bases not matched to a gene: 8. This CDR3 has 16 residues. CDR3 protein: CASSLRRTGGIDEQFF. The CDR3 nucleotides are TGTGCCAGCAGCTTACGGAGGACAGGGGGCATTGATGAGCAGTTCTTC.

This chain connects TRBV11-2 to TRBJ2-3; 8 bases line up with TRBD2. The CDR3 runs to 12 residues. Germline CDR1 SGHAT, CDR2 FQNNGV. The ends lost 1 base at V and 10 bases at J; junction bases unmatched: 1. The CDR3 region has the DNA TGTGCCAGCAGCTTAGCGGGAGGGCCGCAGTATTTT. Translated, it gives CASSLAGGPQYF.

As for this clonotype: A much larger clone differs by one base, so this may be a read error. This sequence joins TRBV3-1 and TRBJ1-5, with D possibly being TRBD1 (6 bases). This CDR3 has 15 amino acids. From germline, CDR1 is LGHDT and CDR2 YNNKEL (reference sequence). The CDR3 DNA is TGTGCCAGCAGCCAAGCCGGACAGAGCAATCAGCCCCAGAATTTT. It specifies CASSQAGQSNQPQNF.

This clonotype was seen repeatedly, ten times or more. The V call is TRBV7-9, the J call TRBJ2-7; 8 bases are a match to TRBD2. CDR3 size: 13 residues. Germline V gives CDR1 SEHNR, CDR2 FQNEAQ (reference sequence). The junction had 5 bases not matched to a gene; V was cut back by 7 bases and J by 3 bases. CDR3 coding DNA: TGTGCCAGCACCCCCGGGGGGGGCTACGAGCAGTACTTC. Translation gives CASTPGGGYEQYF.

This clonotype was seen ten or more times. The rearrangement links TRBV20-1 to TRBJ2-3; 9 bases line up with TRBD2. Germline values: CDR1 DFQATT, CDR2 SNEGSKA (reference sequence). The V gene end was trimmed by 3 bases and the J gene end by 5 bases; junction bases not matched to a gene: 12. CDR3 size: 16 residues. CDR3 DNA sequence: TGCAGTGCTAGTTCGGATAGCGGGAGTTTCGTAGATACGCAGTATTTT. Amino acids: CSASSDSGSFVDTQYF.

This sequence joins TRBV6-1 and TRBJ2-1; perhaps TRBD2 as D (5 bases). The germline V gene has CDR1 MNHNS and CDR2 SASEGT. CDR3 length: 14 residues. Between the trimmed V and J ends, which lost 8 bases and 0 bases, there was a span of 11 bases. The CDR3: CASQWSGSYNEQFF. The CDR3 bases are TGTGCCAGCCAGTGGAGCGGCTCCTACAATGAGCAGTTCTTC.

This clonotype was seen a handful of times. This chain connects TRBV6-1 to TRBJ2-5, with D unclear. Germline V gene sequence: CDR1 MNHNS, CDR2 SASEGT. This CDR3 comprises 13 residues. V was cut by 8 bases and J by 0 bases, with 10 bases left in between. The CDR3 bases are TGTGCCAGCCAGTCTGCCGACCAAGAGACCCAGTACTTC. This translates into CASQSADQETQYF.

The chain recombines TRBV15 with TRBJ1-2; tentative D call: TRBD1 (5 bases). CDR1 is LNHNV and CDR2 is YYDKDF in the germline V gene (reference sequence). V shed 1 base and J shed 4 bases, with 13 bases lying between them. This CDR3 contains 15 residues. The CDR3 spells CATSRARDFGYGYTF. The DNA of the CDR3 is TGTGCCACCAGCAGAGCGAGGGACTTTGGCTATGGCTACACCTTC. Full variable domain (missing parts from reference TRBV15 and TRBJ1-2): DAMVIQNPRYQVTQFGKPVTLSCSQTLNHNVMYWYQQKSSQAPKLLFHYYDKDFNNEADTPDNFQSRRPNTSFCFLDIRSPGLGDTAMYLCATSRARDFGYGYTFGSGTRLTVV.

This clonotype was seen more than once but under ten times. This chain's CDR3 is CASSRQGAYQPQHF. The CDR3 DNA sequence: TGTGCCAGCAGCAGACAGGGTGCGTATCAGCCCCAGCATTTT. The chain employs TRBV27 and TRBJ1-5, with TRBD1 matching 7 bases. The junction had 7 bases not matched to a gene; V was cut back by 6 bases and J by 5 bases. The CDR3 loop spans 14 amino acids. Germline V gene lookup returns CDR1 MNHEY and CDR2 SMNVEV (reference sequence).

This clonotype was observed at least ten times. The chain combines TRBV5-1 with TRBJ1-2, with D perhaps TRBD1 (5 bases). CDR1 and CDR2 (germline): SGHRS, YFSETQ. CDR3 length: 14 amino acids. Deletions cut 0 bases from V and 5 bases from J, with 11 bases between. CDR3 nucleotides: TGCGCCAGCAGCTTGGGGGAAACAGGATATGGCTACACCTTC. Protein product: CASSLGETGYGYTF.

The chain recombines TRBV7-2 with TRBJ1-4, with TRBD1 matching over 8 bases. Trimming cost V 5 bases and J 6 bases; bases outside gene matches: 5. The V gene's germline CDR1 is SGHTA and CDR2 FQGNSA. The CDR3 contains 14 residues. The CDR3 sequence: CASSGRGRDEKLFF. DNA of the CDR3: TGTGCCAGCAGCGGCAGGGGGCGCGATGAAAAACTGTTTTTT.

CDR3 protein: CASSPSTGTEAFF. The CDR3 DNA reads as TGTGCCAGTAGTCCGAGCACCGGGACAGAAGCTTTCTTT. The chain couples TRBV19 to TRBJ1-1; a weak D match, TRBD1 (6 bases). Germline assignment: CDR1 LNHDA and CDR2 SQIVND (reference sequence). The CDR3 consists of 13 residues. The ends were cut back, 5 bases at V and 8 bases at J, with 15 bases in the middle.

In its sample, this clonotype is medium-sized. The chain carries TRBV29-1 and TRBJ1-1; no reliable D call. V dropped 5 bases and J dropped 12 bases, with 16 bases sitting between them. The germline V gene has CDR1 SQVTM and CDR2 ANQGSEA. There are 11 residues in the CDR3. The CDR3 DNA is TGCAGCGTTAGGCCCCAATCCGTCCCTTTCTTT. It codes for CSVRPQSVPFF.

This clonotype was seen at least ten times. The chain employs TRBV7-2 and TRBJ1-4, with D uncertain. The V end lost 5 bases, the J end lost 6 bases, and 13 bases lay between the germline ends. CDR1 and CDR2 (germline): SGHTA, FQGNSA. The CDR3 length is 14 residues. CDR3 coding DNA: TGTGCCAGCAGCCCGGACGGTGGTCATGAAAAACTGTTTTTT. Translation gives CASSPDGGHEKLFF. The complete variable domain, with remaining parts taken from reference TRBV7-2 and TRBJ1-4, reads GAGVSQSPSNKVTEKGKDVELRCDPISGHTALYWYRQSLGQGLEFLIYFQGNSAPDKSGLPSDRFSAERTGGSVSTLTIQRTQQEDSAVYLCASSPDGGHEKLFFGSGTQLSVL.

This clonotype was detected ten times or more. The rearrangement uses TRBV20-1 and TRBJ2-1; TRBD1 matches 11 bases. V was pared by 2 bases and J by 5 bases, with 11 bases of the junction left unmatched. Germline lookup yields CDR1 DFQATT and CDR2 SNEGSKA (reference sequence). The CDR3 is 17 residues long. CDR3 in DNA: TGCAGTGCTAGATTCCTGACGGGACAGGGGGTGAACAATGAGCAGTTCTTC. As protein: CSARFLTGQGVNNEQFF.